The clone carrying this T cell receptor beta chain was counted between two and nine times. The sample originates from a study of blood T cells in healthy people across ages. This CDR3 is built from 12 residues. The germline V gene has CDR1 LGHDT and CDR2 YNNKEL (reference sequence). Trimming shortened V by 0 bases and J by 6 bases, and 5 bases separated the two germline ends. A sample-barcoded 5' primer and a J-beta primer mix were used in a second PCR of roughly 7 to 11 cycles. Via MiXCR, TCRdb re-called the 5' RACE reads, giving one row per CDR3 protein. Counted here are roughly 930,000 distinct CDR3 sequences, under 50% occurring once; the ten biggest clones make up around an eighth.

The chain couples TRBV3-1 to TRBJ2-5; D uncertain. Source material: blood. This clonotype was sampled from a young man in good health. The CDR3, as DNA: TGTGCCAGCAGCCAAGATGTAAAGACCCAGTACTTC. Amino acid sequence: CASSQDVKTQYF.